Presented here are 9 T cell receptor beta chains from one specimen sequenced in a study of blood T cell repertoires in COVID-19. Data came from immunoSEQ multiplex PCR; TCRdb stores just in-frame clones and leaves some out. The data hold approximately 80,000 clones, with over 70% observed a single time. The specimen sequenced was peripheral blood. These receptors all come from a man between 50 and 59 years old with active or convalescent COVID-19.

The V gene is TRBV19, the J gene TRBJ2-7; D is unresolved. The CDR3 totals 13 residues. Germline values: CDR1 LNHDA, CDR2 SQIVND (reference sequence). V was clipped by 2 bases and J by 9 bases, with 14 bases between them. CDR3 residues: CASSIPPLQRQYF. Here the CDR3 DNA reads TGTGCCAGTAGTATACCCCCACTTCAGCGGCAGTACTTC.

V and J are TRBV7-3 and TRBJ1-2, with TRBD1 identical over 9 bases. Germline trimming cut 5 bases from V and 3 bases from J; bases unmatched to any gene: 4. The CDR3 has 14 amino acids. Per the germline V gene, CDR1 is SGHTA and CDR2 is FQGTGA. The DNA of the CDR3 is TGTGCCAGCAGCACGACAGGGGGGGACTATGGCTACACCTTC. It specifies CASSTTGGDYGYTF. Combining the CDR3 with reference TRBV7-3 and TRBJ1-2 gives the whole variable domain GAGVSQTPSNKVTEKGKYVELRCDPISGHTALYWYRQSLGQGPEFLIYFQGTGAADDSGLPNDRFFAVRPEGSVSTLKIQRTERGDSAVYLCASSTTGGDYGYTFGSGTRLTVV.

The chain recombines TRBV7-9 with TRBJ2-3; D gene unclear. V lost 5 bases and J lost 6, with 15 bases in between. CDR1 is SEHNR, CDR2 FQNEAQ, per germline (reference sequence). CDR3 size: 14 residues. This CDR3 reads CASSPLVVEDTQYF. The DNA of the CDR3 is TGTGCCAGCAGCCCCCTGGTGGTGGAGGATACGCAGTATTTT.

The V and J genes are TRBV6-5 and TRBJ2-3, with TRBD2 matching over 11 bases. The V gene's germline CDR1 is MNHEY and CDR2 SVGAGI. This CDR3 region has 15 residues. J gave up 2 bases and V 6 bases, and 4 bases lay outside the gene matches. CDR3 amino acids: CASSLAGGYTDTQYF. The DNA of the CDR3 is TGTGCCAGCAGCCTAGCGGGGGGTTACACAGATACGCAGTATTTT.

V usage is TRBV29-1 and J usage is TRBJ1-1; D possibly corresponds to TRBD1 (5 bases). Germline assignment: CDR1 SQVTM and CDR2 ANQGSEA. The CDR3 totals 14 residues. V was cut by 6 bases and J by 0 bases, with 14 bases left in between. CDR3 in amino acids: CSVAWGGVNTEAFF. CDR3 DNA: TGCAGCGTGGCCTGGGGAGGGGTGAACACTGAAGCTTTCTTT.

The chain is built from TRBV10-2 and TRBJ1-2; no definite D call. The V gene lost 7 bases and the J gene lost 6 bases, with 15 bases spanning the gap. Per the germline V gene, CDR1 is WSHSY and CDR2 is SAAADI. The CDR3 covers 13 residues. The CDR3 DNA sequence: TGCGCCAGCACTCCGGGTGAGATTGATGGCTACACCTTC. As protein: CASTPGEIDGYTF.

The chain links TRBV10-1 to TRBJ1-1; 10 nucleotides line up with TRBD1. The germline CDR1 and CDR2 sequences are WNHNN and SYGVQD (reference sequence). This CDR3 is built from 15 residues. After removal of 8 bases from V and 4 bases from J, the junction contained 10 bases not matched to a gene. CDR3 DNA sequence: TGCGCCAGCGGTTCCCGGGACAGGGGATTCACTGAAGCTTTCTTT. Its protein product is CASGSRDRGFTEAFF.

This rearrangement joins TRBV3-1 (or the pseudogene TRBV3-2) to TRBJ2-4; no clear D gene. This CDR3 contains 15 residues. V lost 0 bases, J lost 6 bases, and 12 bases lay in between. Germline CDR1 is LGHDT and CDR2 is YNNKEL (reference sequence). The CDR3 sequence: CASSQDKTGGNIQYF. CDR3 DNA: TGTGCCAGCAGCCAAGATAAAACCGGCGGAAACATTCAGTACTTC.

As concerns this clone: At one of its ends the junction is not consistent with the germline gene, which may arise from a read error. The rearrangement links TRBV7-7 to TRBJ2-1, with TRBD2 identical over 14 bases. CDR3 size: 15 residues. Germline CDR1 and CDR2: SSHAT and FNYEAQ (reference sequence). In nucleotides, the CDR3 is TGTGCTAGCAGCAGACTAGCGGGGGGGTTTGATGAGCAGTTCTTC. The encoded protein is CASSRLAGGFDEQFF.